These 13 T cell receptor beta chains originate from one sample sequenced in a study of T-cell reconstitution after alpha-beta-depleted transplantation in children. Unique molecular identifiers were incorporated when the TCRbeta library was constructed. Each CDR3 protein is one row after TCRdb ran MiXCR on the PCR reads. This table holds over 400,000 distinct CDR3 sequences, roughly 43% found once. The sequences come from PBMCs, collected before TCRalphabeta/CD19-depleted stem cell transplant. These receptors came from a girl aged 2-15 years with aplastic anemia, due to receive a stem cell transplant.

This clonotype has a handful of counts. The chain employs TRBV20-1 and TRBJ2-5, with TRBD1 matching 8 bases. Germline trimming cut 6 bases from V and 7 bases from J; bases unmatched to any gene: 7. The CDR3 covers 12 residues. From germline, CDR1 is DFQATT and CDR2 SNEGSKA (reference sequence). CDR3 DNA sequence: TGCAGTGCGAAAGGACAGGGTGGGACCCAGTACTTC. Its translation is CSAKGQGGTQYF.

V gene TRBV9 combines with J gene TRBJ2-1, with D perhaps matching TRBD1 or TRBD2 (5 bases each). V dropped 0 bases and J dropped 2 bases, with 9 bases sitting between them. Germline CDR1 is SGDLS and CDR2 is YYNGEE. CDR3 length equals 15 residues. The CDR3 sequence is CASSVVSGPYNEQFF. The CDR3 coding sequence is TGTGCCAGCAGCGTAGTCTCGGGACCCTACAATGAGCAGTTCTTC.

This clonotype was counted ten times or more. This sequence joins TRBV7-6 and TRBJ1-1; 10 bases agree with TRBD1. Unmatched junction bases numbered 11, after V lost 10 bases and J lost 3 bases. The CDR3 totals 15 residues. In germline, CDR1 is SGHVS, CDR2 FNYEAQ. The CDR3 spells CAITGTGDEDTEAFF. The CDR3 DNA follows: TGTGCCATCACCGGGACAGGGGATGAGGACACTGAAGCTTTCTTT.

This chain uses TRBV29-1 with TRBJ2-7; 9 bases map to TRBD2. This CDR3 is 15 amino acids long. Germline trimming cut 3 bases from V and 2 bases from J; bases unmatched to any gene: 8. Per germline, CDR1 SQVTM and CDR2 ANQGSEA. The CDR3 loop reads CSVEIGLASAYEQYF. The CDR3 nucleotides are TGCAGCGTTGAGATCGGACTAGCGTCCGCCTACGAGCAGTACTTC.

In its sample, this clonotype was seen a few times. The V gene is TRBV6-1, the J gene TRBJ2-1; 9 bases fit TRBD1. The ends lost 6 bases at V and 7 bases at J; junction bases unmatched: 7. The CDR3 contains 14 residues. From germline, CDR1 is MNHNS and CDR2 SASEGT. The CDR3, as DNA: TGTGCCAGCAGATCACCGGGACAGGGAAATGAGCAGTTCTTC. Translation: CASRSPGQGNEQFF.

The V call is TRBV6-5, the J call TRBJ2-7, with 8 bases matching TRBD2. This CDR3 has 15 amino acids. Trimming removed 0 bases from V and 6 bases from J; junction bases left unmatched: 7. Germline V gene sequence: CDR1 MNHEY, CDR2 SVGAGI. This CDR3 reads CASSYSAGGHPEQYF. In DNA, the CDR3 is TGTGCCAGCAGTTACTCGGCGGGGGGCCATCCCGAGCAGTACTTC.

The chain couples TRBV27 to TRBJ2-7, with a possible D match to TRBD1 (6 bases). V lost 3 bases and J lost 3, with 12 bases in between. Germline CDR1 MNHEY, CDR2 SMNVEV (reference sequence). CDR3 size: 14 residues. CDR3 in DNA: TGTGCCAGCAGTTTCAGGGGAGCCCACTACGAGCAGTACTTC. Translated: CASSFRGAHYEQYF.

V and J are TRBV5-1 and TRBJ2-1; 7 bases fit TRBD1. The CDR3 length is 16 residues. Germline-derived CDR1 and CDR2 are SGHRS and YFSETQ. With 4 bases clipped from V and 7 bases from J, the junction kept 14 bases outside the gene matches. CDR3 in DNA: TGCGCCAGCAGCCCCGAGATATTAGGGGGCCCGAATGAGCAGTTCTTC. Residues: CASSPEILGGPNEQFF.

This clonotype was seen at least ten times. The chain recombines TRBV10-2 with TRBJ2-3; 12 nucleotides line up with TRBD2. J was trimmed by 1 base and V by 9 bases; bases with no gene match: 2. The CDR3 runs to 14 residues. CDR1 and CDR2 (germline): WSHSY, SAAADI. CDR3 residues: CARRLAGGTDTQYF. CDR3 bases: TGCGCCAGGAGACTAGCGGGAGGCACAGATACGCAGTATTTT.

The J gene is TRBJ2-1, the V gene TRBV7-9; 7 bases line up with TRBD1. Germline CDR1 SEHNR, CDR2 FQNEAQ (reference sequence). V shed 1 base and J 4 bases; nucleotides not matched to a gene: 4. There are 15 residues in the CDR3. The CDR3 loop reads CASSLEGQIYNEQFF. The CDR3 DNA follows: TGTGCCAGCAGCTTAGAGGGACAGATTTACAATGAGCAGTTCTTC.

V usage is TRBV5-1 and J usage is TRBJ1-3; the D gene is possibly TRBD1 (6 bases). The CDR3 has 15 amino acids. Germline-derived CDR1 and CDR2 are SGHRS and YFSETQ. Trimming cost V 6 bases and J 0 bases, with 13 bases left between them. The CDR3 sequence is CASTPGQSSGNTIYF. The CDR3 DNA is TGCGCCAGCACGCCGGGACAAAGCTCTGGAAACACCATATATTTT.

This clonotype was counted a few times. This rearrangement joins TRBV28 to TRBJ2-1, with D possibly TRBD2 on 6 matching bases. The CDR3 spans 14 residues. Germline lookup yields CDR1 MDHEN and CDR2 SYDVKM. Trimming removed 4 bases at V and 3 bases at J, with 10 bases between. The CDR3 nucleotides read TGTGCCAGCAGTTCGGGAGTCCTCTACAATGAGCAGTTCTTC. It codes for CASSSGVLYNEQFF.

The CDR3 nucleotides are TGCAGTGCTAGGGTACCCGGACTTCCGAACACTGAAGCTTTCTTT. Its translation: CSARVPGLPNTEAFF. The chain joins TRBV20-1 to TRBJ1-1; D unclear. In germline, CDR1 is DFQATT, CDR2 SNEGSKA (reference sequence). Trimming took 3 bases from V and 1 from J, leaving 15 bases between them. The CDR3 is made up of 15 amino acids.